In this sample, the clone carrying this T cell receptor beta chain turned up many times. Its antigen is as yet unknown. A universal primer site was created by template switching, with the cDNA bearing unique molecular identifiers. TCRdb analysed the 5' RACE reads with MiXCR anew, one entry per CDR3 protein. The table has 690,000 or so distinct CDR3 sequences, roughly 8% seen once; the top ten hold around 0.98%. The data are from a study of identical twins. Overall study findings and caveats: Partial confounding of zero-insertion analyses by invariant MAIT and iNKT cells was possible.

V was trimmed by 5 bases and J by 4 bases, leaving 11 bases between them. The CDR3 spans 13 residues. Germline CDR1 is SEHNR and CDR2 is FQNEAQ (reference sequence). Another study also made use of these data, one on yellow fever vaccine responses in identical twins.

The chain couples TRBV7-9 to TRBJ1-2; unclear D gene. This TCR came from a woman between 18 and 29 years old in good health. The source material was PBMCs. CDR3 nucleotides: TGTGCCAGCAGCCCGACGGCCTTCTATGGCTACACCTTC. Translation gives CASSPTAFYGYTF.